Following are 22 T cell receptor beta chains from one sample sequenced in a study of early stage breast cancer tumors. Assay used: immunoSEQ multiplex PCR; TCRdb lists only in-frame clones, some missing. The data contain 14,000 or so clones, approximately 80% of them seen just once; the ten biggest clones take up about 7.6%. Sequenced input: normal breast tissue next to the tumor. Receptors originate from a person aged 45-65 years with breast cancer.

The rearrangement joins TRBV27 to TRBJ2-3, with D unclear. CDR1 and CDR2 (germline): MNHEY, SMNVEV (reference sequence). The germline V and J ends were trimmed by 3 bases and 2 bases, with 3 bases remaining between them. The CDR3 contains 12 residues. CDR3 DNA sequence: TGTGCCAGCAGTTTCAACACAGATACGCAGTATTTT. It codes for CASSFNTDTQYF.

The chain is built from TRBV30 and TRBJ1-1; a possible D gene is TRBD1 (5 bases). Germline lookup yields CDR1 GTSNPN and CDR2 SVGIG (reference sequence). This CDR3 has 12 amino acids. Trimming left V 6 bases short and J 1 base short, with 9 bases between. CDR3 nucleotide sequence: TGTGCCTGCGCTAGGGGGAACACTGAAGCTTTCTTT. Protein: CACARGNTEAFF.

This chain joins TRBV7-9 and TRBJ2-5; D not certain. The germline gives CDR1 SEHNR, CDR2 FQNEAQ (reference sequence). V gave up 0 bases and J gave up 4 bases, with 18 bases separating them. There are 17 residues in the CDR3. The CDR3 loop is CASSLAAGGGIAETQYF. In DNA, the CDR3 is TGTGCCAGCAGCTTAGCGGCCGGTGGCGGTATAGCAGAGACCCAGTACTTC.

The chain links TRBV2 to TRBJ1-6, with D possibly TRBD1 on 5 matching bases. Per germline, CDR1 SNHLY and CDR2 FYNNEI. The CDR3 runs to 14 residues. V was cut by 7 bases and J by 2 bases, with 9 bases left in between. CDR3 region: CASTPTAYNSPLHF. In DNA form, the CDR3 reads TGTGCCAGCACCCCGACAGCCTATAATTCACCCCTCCACTTT.

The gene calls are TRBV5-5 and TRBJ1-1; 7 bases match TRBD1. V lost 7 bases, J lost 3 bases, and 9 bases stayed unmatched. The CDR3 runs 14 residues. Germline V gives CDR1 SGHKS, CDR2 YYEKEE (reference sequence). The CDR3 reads CASSSAQGDTEAFF. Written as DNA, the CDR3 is TGTGCCAGCTCCTCGGCCCAGGGGGACACTGAAGCTTTCTTT.

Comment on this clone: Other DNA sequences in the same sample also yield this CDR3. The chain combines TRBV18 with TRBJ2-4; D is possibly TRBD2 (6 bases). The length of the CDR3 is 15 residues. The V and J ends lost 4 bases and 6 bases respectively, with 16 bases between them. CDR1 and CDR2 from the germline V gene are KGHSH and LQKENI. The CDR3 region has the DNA TGTGCCAGCTCACTGACTAGTGGGAGAGGAAACATTCAGTACTTC. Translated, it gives CASSLTSGRGNIQYF. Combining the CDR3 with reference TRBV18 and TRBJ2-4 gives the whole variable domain NAGVMQNPRHLVRRRGQEARLRCSPMKGHSHVYWYRQLPEEGLKFMVYLQKENIIDESGMPKERFSAEFPKEGPSILRIQQVVRGDSAAYFCASSLTSGRGNIQYFGAGTRLSVL.

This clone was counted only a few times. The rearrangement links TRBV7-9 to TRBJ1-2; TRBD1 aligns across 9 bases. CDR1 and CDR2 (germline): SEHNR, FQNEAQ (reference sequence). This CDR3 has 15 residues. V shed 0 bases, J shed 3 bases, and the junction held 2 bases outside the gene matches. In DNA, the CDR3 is TGTGCCAGCAGCTTAGCCACAGGGGGCGACTATGGCTACACCTTC. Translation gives CASSLATGGDYGYTF.

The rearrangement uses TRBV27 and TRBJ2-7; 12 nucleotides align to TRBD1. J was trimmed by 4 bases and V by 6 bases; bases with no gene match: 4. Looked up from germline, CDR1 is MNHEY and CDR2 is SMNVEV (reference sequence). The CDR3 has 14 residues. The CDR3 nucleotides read TGTGCCAGCAGGGGGACAGGGGGCACGTACGAGCAGTACTTC. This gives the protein CASRGTGGTYEQYF.

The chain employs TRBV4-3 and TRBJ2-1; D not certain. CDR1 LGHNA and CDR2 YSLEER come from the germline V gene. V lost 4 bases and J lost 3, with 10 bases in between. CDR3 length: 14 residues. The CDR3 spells CASSPSANYNEQFF. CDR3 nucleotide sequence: TGCGCCAGCAGCCCCTCAGCCAACTACAATGAGCAGTTCTTC.

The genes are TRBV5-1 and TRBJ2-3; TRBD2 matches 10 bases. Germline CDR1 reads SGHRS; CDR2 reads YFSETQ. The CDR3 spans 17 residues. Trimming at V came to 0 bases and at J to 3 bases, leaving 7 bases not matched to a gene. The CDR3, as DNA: TGCGCCAGCAGCTTGGCGGCTAGCGGGGGACTGACAGATACGCAGTATTTT. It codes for CASSLAASGGLTDTQYF.

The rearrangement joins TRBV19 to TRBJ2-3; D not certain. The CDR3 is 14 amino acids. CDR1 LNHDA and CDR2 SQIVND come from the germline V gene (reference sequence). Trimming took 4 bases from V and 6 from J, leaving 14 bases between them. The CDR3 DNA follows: TGTGCCAGTAGTAAGGGTTCCAAAGCCGATACGCAGTATTTT. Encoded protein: CASSKGSKADTQYF.

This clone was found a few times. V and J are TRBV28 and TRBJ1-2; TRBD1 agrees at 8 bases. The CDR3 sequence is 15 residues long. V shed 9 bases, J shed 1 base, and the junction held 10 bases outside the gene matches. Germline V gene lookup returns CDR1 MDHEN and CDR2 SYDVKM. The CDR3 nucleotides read TGTGCCAGTACACAAGGGACAGGCTTTAACTATGGCTACACCTTC. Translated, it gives CASTQGTGFNYGYTF.

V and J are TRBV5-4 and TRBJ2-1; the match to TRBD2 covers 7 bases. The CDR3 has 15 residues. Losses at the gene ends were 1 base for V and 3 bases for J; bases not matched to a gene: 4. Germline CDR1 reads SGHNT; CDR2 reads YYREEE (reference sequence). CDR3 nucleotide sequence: TGTGCCAGCAGCTTGTATCGGGAGGTCTACAATGAGCAGTTCTTC. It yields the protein CASSLYREVYNEQFF.

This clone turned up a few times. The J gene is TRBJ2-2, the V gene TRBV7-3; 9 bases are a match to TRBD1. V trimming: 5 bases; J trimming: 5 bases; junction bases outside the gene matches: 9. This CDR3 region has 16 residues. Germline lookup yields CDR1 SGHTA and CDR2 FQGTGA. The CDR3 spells CASSEGQGVRTGELFF. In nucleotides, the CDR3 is TGTGCCAGCAGCGAGGGACAGGGTGTCCGGACCGGGGAGCTGTTTTTT. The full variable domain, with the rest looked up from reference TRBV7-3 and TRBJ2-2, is GAGVSQTPSNKVTEKGKYVELRCDPISGHTALYWYRQSLGQGPEFLIYFQGTGAADDSGLPNDRFFAVRPEGSVSTLKIQRTERGDSAVYLCASSEGQGVRTGELFFGEGSRLTVL.

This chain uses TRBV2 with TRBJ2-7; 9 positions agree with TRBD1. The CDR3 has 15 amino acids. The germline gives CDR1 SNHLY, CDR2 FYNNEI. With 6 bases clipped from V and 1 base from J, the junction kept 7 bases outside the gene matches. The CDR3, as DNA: TGTGCCAGCAGAATACGGACAGGGGCTTCCTACGAGCAGTACTTC. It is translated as CASRIRTGASYEQYF.

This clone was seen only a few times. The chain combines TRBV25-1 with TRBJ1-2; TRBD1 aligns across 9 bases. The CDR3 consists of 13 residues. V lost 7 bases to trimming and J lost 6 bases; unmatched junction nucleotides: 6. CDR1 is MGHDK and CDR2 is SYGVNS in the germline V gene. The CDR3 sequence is CASTKTGGNGYTF. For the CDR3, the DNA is TGTGCCAGCACCAAGACAGGGGGAAATGGCTACACCTTC.

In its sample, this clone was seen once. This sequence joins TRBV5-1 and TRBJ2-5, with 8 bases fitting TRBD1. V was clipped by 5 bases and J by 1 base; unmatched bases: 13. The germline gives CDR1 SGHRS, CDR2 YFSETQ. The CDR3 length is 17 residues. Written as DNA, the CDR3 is TGCGCCAGCAGGCCAGCTCGGACAGGGTTGGGCCAAGAGACCCAGTACTTC. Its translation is CASRPARTGLGQETQYF.

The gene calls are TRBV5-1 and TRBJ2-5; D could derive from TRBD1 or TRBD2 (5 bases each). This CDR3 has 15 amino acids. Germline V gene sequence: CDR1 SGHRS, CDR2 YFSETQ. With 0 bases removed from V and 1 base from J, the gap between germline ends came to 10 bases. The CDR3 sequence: CASSLVSGTQETQYF. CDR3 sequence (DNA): TGCGCCAGCAGCTTGGTTTCAGGGACCCAAGAGACCCAGTACTTC. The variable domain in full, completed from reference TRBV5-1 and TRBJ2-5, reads KAGVTQTPRYLIKTRGQQVTLSCSPISGHRSVSWYQQTPGQGLQFLFEYFSETQRNKGNFPGRFSGRQFSNSRSEMNVSTLELGDSALYLCASSLVSGTQETQYFGPGTRLLVL.

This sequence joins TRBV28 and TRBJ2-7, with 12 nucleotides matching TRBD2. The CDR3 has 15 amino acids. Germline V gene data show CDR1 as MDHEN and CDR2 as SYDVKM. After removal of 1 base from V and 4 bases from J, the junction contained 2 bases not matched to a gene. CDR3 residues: CASSLSTSGGYEQYF. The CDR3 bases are TGTGCCAGCAGTTTATCGACTAGCGGGGGTTACGAGCAGTACTTC.

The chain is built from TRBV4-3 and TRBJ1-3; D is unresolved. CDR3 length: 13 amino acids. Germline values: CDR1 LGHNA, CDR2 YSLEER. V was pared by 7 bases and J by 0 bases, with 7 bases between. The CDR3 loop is CASTGSSGNTIYF. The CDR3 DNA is TGCGCCAGCACCGGCAGCTCTGGAAACACCATATATTTT.

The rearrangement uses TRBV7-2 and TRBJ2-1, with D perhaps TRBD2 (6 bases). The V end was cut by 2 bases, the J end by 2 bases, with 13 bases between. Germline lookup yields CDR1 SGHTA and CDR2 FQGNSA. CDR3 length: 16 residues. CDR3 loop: CASSLRPRGTYNEQFF. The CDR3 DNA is TGTGCCAGCAGCTTAAGGCCCCGGGGGACCTACAATGAGCAGTTCTTC.

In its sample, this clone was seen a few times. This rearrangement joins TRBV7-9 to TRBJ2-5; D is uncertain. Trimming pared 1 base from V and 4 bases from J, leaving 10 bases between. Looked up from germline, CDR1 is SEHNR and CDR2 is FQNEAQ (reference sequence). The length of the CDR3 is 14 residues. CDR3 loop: CASSLGITPETQYF. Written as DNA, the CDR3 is TGTGCCAGCAGCTTAGGGATTACTCCAGAGACCCAGTACTTC. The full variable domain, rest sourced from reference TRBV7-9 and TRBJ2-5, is DTGVSQNPRHKITKRGQNVTFRCDPISEHNRLYWYRQTLGQGPEFLTYFQNEAQLEKSRLLSDRFSAERPKGSFSTLEIQRTEQGDSAMYLCASSLGITPETQYFGPGTRLLVL.